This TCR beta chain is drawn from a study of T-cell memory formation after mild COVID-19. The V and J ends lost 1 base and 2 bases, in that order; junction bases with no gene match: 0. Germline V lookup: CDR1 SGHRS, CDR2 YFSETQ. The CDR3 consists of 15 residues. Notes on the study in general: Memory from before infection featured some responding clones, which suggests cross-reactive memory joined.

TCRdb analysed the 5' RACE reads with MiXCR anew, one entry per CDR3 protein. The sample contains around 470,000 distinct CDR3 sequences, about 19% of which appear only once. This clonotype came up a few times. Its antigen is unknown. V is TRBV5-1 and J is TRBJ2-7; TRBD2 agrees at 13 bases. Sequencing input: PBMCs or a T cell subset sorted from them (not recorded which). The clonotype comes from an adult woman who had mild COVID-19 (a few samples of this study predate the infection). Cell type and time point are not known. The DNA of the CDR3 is TGCGCCAGCAGCTTGACTAGCGGGGGGGCCTACGAGCAGTACTTC. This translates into CASSLTSGGAYEQYF.